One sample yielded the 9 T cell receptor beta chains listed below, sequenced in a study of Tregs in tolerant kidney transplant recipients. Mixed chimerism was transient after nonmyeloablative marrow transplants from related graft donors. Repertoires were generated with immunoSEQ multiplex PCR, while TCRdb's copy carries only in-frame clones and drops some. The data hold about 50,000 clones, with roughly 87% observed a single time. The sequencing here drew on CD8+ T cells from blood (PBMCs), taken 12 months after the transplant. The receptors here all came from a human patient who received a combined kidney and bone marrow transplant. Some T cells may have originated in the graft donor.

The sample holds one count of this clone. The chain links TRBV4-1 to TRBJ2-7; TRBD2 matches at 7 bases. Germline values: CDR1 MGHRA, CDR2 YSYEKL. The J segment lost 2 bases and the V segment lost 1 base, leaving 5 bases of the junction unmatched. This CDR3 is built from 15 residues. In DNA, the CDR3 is TGCGCCAGCAGCCAAGCACTAGCGTCAACCTACGAGCAGTACTTC. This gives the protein CASSQALASTYEQYF.

The CDR3 sequence: CASSYSETPQHF. DNA of the CDR3: TGTGCCAGCAGTTACTCGGAGACGCCCCAGCATTTT. The J gene is TRBJ1-5, the V gene TRBV6-6; D is unresolved. Between the trimmed V and J ends, which lost 0 bases and 9 bases, there was a span of 6 bases. This CDR3 contains 12 residues. Germline CDR1 MNHNY, CDR2 SVGAGI (reference sequence).

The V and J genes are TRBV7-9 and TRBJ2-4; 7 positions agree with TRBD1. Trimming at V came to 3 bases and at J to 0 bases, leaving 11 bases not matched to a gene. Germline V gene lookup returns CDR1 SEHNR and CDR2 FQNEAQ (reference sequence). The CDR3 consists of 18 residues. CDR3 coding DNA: TGTGCCAGCAGCTTTGAGGGACAGAGCTTATTAGCCAAAAACATTCAGTACTTC. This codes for CASSFEGQSLLAKNIQYF.

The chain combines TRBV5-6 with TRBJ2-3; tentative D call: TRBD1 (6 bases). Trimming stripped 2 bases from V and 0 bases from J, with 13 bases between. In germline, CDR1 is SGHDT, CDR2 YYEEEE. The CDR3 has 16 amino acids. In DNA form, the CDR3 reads TGTGCCAGCAGCTTATCGGACAGCCTTAGCACAGATACGCAGTATTTT. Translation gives CASSLSDSLSTDTQYF.

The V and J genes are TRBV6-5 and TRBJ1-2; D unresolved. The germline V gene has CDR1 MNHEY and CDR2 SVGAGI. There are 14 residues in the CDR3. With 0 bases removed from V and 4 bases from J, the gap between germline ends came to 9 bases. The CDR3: CASSYSFDTYGYTF. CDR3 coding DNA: TGTGCCAGCAGTTACTCCTTCGACACCTATGGCTACACCTTC.

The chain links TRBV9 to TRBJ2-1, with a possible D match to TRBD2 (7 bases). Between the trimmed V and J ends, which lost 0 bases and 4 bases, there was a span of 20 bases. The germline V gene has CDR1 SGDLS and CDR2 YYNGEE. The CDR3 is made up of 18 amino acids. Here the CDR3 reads CASSVARGTNSPYNEQFF. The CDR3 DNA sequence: TGTGCCAGCAGCGTAGCGAGGGGGACTAACTCACCATACAATGAGCAGTTCTTC.

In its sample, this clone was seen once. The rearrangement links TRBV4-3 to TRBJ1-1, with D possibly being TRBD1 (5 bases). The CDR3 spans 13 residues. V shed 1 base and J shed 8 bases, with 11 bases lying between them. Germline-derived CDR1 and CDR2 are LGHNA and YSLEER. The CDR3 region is CASSQARQWEAFF. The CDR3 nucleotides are TGCGCCAGCAGCCAAGCTAGACAGTGGGAAGCTTTCTTT.

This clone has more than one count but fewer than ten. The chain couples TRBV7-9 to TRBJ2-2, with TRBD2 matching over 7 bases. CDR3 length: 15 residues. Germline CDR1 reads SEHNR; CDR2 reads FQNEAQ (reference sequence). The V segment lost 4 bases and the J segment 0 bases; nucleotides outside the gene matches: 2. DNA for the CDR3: TGTGCCAGCAGCTCGAGCGGGGCGAACACCGGGGAGCTGTTTTTT. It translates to CASSSSGANTGELFF. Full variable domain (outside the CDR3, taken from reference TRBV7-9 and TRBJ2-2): DTGVSQNPRHKITKRGQNVTFRCDPISEHNRLYWYRQTLGQGPEFLTYFQNEAQLEKSRLLSDRFSAERPKGSFSTLEIQRTEQGDSAMYLCASSSSGANTGELFFGEGSRLTVL.

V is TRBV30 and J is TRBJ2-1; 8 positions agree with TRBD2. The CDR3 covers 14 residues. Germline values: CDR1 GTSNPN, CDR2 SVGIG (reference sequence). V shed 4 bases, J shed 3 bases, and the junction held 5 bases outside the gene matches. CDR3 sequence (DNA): TGTGCCTGGACAACGGGGGGGGTCTACAATGAGCAGTTCTTC. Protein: CAWTTGGVYNEQFF.